This T cell receptor beta chain was captured in a study of blood T cell repertoires in COVID-19. Study at large: The United States, Italy and Spain were the sources of the acute and convalescent COVID-19 samples. The analysed material was cDNA or gDNA that came from T cells, B-cell-depleted T cells, or PBMCs.

The germline V gene has CDR1 MDHEN and CDR2 SYDVKM. V dropped 4 bases and J dropped 0 bases, with 16 bases sitting between them. The CDR3 covers 16 residues. Original processing notes: Counts of nucleated cells, estimated from reference gene primer amplification, were obtained. Profiled with immunoSEQ multiplex PCR; TCRdb holds only in-frame clones, not every one. That table gives V, J and clone size, and the DNA gave D and trimming. This repertoire shows 70,000 to 75,000 clones, roughly 85% found once; its top ten account for 26%. Sequencing input: peripheral blood. The rearrangement links TRBV28 to TRBJ2-7; no reliable D call. This TCR was sampled from a man in his sixties with active or convalescent COVID-19. This chain's CDR3 is CASSSTGSISSYEQYF. CDR3 DNA sequence: TGTGCCAGCAGTTCCACCGGGTCGATAAGCTCCTACGAGCAGTACTTC.